These 9 T cell receptor beta chains share one sample of origin, sequenced in a study of CD8 T cells in Susac syndrome. Random hexamers were used to reverse transcribe the RNA input (roughly 0.5 to 1 ug). TCRdb re-called the immunoSEQ multiplex PCR reads through MiXCR, storing one row per CDR3 protein. The data show more than 90,000 distinct CDR3 sequences, 85% to 95% seen once. The sequenced material came from CD4+ T cells from PBMCs. The receptors come from a human donor with multiple sclerosis.

This chain connects TRBV15 to TRBJ2-5; D gene ambiguous. Germline values: CDR1 LNHNV, CDR2 YYDKDF (reference sequence). Trimming took 0 bases from V and 2 from J, leaving 7 bases between them. The CDR3 length is 14 residues. CDR3 amino acids: CATSRDKRQETQYF. Written as DNA, the CDR3 is TGTGCCACCAGCAGAGACAAGCGACAAGAGACCCAGTACTTC.

The V gene is TRBV29-1, the J gene TRBJ1-1; tentative D call: TRBD1 (5 bases). The CDR3 is 13 amino acids. Germline CDR1 SQVTM, CDR2 ANQGSEA. V shed 6 bases and J shed 2 bases, with 13 bases lying between them. The CDR3 is CSVPRDGNTEAFF. DNA for the CDR3: TGCAGCGTGCCCCGGGACGGAAACACTGAAGCTTTCTTT.

The chain employs TRBV5-6 and TRBJ1-2; 7 bases map to TRBD1. This CDR3 has 14 amino acids. Germline V lookup: CDR1 SGHDT, CDR2 YYEEEE. V was pared by 4 bases and J by 4 bases, with 7 bases of the junction left unmatched. The CDR3 nucleotides read TGTGCCAGCAGCCTCTTGGGACAGCTCTATGGCTACACCTTC. Protein sequence: CASSLLGQLYGYTF.

The chain recombines TRBV3-1 with TRBJ2-1; D is unresolved. This CDR3 is built from 14 residues. Germline CDR1 and CDR2: LGHDT and YNNKEL (reference sequence). The V end lost 4 bases, the J end lost 4 bases, and 11 bases lay between the germline ends. CDR3 protein: CASSPRALYNEQFF. The CDR3 DNA sequence: TGTGCCAGCAGCCCAAGAGCACTTTACAATGAGCAGTTCTTC.

V is TRBV19 and J is TRBJ2-5; 7 nucleotides line up with TRBD2. J was trimmed by 3 bases and V by 1 base; bases with no gene match: 8. The CDR3 runs 16 residues. Germline loops: CDR1 LNHDA, CDR2 SQIVND (reference sequence). The CDR3 region is CASSIGRPAGKETQYF. The DNA of the CDR3 is TGTGCCAGTAGTATAGGACGACCAGCGGGGAAAGAGACCCAGTACTTC. The full variable domain, rest sourced from reference TRBV19 and TRBJ2-5, is DGGITQSPKYLFRKEGQNVTLSCEQNLNHDAMYWYRQDPGQGLRLIYYSQIVNDFQKGDIAEGYSVSREKKESFPLTVTSAQKNPTAFYLCASSIGRPAGKETQYFGPGTRLLVL.

This clonotype was counted a single time. The rearrangement joins TRBV2 to TRBJ1-1; D possibly corresponds to TRBD1 (5 bases). The CDR3 covers 13 residues. Germline-derived CDR1 and CDR2 are SNHLY and FYNNEI. Trimming pared 4 bases from V and 1 base from J, leaving 7 bases between. The CDR3 reads CASSAQGNTEAFF. CDR3 DNA: TGTGCCAGCAGTGCCCAGGGGAACACTGAAGCTTTCTTT.

This chain connects TRBV19 to TRBJ1-5; D remains ambiguous. Deletions cut 5 bases from V and 2 bases from J, with 10 bases between. The CDR3 runs 14 residues. CDR1 is LNHDA, CDR2 SQIVND, per germline (reference sequence). The CDR3 DNA follows: TGTGCCAGTAGTCCAACCATGGGCAATCAGCCCCAGCATTTT. It is translated as CASSPTMGNQPQHF.

CDR3 protein: CASSPISWEGVNSPLHF. The CDR3 DNA reads TGTGCCAGCAGCCCTATAAGCTGGGAGGGGGTTAATTCACCCCTCCACTTT. The V gene is TRBV7-2, the J gene TRBJ1-6; tentative D call: TRBD1 (6 bases). Trimming left V 5 bases short and J 6 bases short, with 20 bases between. Germline CDR1 SGHTA, CDR2 FQGNSA. This CDR3 contains 17 residues.

This chain uses TRBV7-2 with TRBJ2-3, with TRBD2 matching over 15 bases. The CDR3 is 18 amino acids. The V and J ends lost 6 bases and 1 base, in that order; junction bases with no gene match: 8. CDR1 and CDR2 from the germline V gene are SGHTA and FQGNSA. Here the CDR3 reads CASRGLAGGPGGTDTQYF. The CDR3 DNA is TGTGCCAGCAGGGGACTAGCGGGGGGCCCCGGCGGCACAGATACGCAGTATTTT. Full variable domain (remainder filled in from reference TRBV7-2 and TRBJ2-3): GAGVSQSPSNKVTEKGKDVELRCDPISGHTALYWYRQSLGQGLEFLIYFQGNSAPDKSGLPSDRFSAERTGGSVSTLTIQRTQQEDSAVYLCASRGLAGGPGGTDTQYFGPGTRLTVL.